The rows below give T cell receptor beta chains drawn from one sample of a study of blood T cell repertoires in COVID-19. Sequencing used immunoSEQ multiplex PCR; TCRdb keeps in-frame clones, though not all of them. The repertoire holds hundreds of thousands of clones, with about 90% as singletons. The specimen sequenced was PBMCs or T cells enriched from blood (not recorded which). The receptors here all came from a woman aged 25 to 45 who had recovered from COVID-19. Both conserved end residues are part of each CDR3. A D gene is named only where the DNA matches it firmly. Rows give clone size only sometimes, using once, few, many, or a class for an expanded clone.

v_call: TRBV7-6
j_call: TRBJ2-2
clone_size: .
d_call: TRBD1
cdr3_aa: CASSLGQGGSGELFF
cdr3_nt: TGTGCCAGCAGCTTAGGACAGGGGGGAAGCGGGGAGCTGTTTTTT

v_call: TRBV19
j_call: TRBJ2-1
clone_size: .
d_call: TRBD2
cdr3_aa: CASWAGLGNEQFF
cdr3_nt: TGTGCCAGTTGGGCAGGACTAGGCAATGAGCAGTTCTTC

v_call: TRBV3-1/TRBV3-2
j_call: TRBJ2-5
clone_size: .
d_call: .
cdr3_aa: CASSQTLPQETQYF
cdr3_nt: TGTGCCAGCAGCCAAACTTTGCCGCAAGAGACCCAGTACTTC

v_call: TRBV5-1
j_call: TRBJ2-3
clone_size: .
d_call: .
cdr3_aa: CASSLGQDLSTDTQYF
cdr3_nt: TGCGCCAGCAGCTTGGGGCAGGACTTGAGCACAGATACGCAGTATTTT

v_call: TRBV5-4
j_call: TRBJ1-6
clone_size: .
d_call: TRBD1
cdr3_aa: CASSLEQGARSPLHF
cdr3_nt: TGTGCCAGCAGCTTGGAACAGGGGGCAAGGTCACCCCTCCACTTT

v_call: TRBV2
j_call: TRBJ2-5
clone_size: once
d_call: .
cdr3_aa: CASSESGSFRETQYF
cdr3_nt: TGTGCCAGCAGTGAGTCAGGGTCGTTTAGAGAGACCCAGTACTTC

v_call: TRBV19
j_call: TRBJ1-3
clone_size: .
d_call: .
cdr3_aa: CASTTGGNTIYF
cdr3_nt: TGTGCCAGTACCACAGGGGGAAACACCATATATTTT

v_call: TRBV4-1
j_call: TRBJ2-3
clone_size: .
d_call: TRBD2
cdr3_aa: CASSQLYLRGETDTQYF
cdr3_nt: TGCGCCAGCAGCCAACTGTATCTGCGGGGGGAGACAGATACGCAGTATTTT

v_call: TRBV6-5
j_call: TRBJ2-2
clone_size: .
d_call: TRBD1
cdr3_aa: CASSSPGQGGTGELFF
cdr3_nt: TGTGCCAGCAGTTCCCCCGGACAGGGTGGGACCGGGGAGCTGTTTTTT

v_call: TRBV28
j_call: TRBJ2-1
clone_size: .
d_call: TRBD2
cdr3_aa: CASSPWGSGRGYNEQFF
cdr3_nt: TGTGCCAGCAGTCCGTGGGGTAGCGGGAGGGGGTACAATGAGCAGTTCTTC

v_call: TRBV5-1
j_call: TRBJ1-4
clone_size: .
d_call: TRBD1
cdr3_aa: CASSLEGQNNEKLFF
cdr3_nt: TGCGCCAGCAGCTTGGAGGGACAGAATAATGAAAAACTGTTTTTT

v_call: TRBV19
j_call: TRBJ1-1
clone_size: .
d_call: .
cdr3_aa: CASSATRVHTEAFF
cdr3_nt: TGTGCCAGTAGTGCTACACGGGTCCACACTGAAGCTTTCTTT

v_call: TRBV2
j_call: TRBJ2-7
clone_size: .
d_call: TRBD2
cdr3_aa: CASSETGGANYEQYF
cdr3_nt: TGTGCCAGCAGTGAAACGGGGGGGGCTAACTACGAGCAGTACTTC

v_call: TRBV5-5
j_call: TRBJ2-5
clone_size: .
d_call: TRBD2
cdr3_aa: CASSFRPSGGQGETQYF
cdr3_nt: TGTGCCAGCAGCTTTCGTCCTAGCGGGGGGCAGGGGGAGACCCAGTACTTC

v_call: TRBV3-1/TRBV3-2
j_call: TRBJ2-1
clone_size: .
d_call: TRBD2
cdr3_aa: CASSQEGGGREGKQFF
cdr3_nt: TGTGCCAGCAGCCAAGAGGGGGGCGGCCGGGAGGGTAAGCAGTTCTTC

v_call: TRBV5-4
j_call: TRBJ2-5
clone_size: .
d_call: .
cdr3_aa: CASSLAGGGWETQYF
cdr3_nt: TGTGCCAGCAGCTTGGCCGGGGGAGGATGGGAGACCCAGTACTTC

v_call: TRBV11-1
j_call: TRBJ1-2
clone_size: .
d_call: .
cdr3_aa: CASSLYRQDYGYTF
cdr3_nt: TGTGCCAGCAGCTTATATAGGCAGGACTATGGCTACACCTTC

v_call: TRBV12-3/TRBV12-4
j_call: TRBJ1-2
clone_size: .
d_call: TRBD1
cdr3_aa: CASSLRRGEGYTF
cdr3_nt: TGTGCCAGCAGTTTACGCAGGGGGGAGGGCTACACCTTC

v_call: TRBV7-9
j_call: TRBJ2-7
clone_size: .
d_call: TRBD1
cdr3_aa: CASSHETGLGPYEQYF
cdr3_nt: TGTGCCAGCAGCCACGAGACAGGGTTGGGTCCCTACGAGCAGTACTTC

v_call: TRBV5-1
j_call: TRBJ1-3
clone_size: .
d_call: TRBD1
cdr3_aa: CASSWKRQGANGNTIYF
cdr3_nt: TGCGCCAGCAGCTGGAAGAGACAGGGGGCGAATGGAAACACCATATATTTT

v_call: TRBV7-2
j_call: TRBJ2-7
clone_size: .
d_call: .
cdr3_aa: CASSLVGGLTSYEQYF
cdr3_nt: TGTGCCAGCAGCTTAGTGGGCGGACTGACCTCCTACGAGCAGTACTTC

v_call: TRBV19
j_call: TRBJ2-7
clone_size: .
d_call: TRBD2
cdr3_aa: CASSILTSGTYEQYF
cdr3_nt: TGTGCCAGTAGTATACTCACTAGCGGAACCTACGAGCAGTACTTC

v_call: TRBV7-8
j_call: TRBJ1-1
clone_size: once
d_call: TRBD1
cdr3_aa: CASSETGMRVNTEAFF
cdr3_nt: TGTGCCAGCAGCGAGACAGGGATGAGGGTTAACACTGAAGCTTTCTTT

v_call: TRBV4-1
j_call: TRBJ2-1
clone_size: .
d_call: .
cdr3_aa: CASSQVASQPSYNEQFF
cdr3_nt: TGCGCCAGCAGCCAAGTAGCCTCTCAGCCATCCTACAATGAGCAGTTCTTC

v_call: TRBV28
j_call: TRBJ1-6
clone_size: .
d_call: .
cdr3_aa: CASSLLGQPSPLHF
cdr3_nt: TGTGCCAGCAGTTTATTAGGACAGCCATCACCCCTCCACTTT

v_call: TRBV2
j_call: TRBJ1-5
clone_size: .
d_call: TRBD1
cdr3_aa: CASNDRARNQPQHF
cdr3_nt: TGTGCCAGCAATGACAGGGCGCGAAATCAGCCCCAGCATTTT

v_call: TRBV4-2
j_call: TRBJ2-1
clone_size: .
d_call: TRBD2
cdr3_aa: CASSQKGLAGLNEQFF
cdr3_nt: TGTGCCAGCAGCCAAAAAGGACTAGCGGGATTAAATGAGCAGTTCTTC

v_call: TRBV9
j_call: TRBJ1-6
clone_size: .
d_call: .
cdr3_aa: CASSVAGLGSPLHF
cdr3_nt: TGTGCCAGCAGCGTCGCGGGATTGGGCTCACCCCTCCACTTT

v_call: TRBV7-9
j_call: TRBJ2-1
clone_size: .
d_call: .
cdr3_aa: CASSSPDSSYNEQFF
cdr3_nt: TGTGCCAGCAGCTCCCCGGACAGCTCCTACAATGAGCAGTTCTTC

v_call: TRBV3-1/TRBV3-2
j_call: TRBJ2-1
clone_size: .
d_call: TRBD2
cdr3_aa: CASSQAATSGNEQFF
cdr3_nt: TGTGCCAGCAGCCAAGCAGCGACTAGCGGGAATGAGCAGTTCTTC

v_call: TRBV27
j_call: TRBJ2-2
clone_size: few
d_call: TRBD2
cdr3_aa: CASSMREGQSGELFF
cdr3_nt: TGTGCCAGCAGTATGCGGGAGGGCCAATCCGGGGAGCTGTTTTTT

v_call: TRBV5-1
j_call: TRBJ1-1
clone_size: .
d_call: TRBD1
cdr3_aa: CASRRGQGMNTEAFF
cdr3_nt: TGCGCCAGCAGGCGAGGACAGGGTATGAACACTGAAGCTTTCTTT

v_call: TRBV6-1
j_call: TRBJ2-3
clone_size: few
d_call: TRBD2
cdr3_aa: CASSEARSGSGRDTQYF
cdr3_nt: TGTGCCAGCAGTGAAGCGAGGAGCGGGAGCGGCCGGGATACGCAGTATTTT

v_call: TRBV5-1
j_call: TRBJ2-7
clone_size: .
d_call: TRBD2
cdr3_aa: CASSPSRELEQYF
cdr3_nt: TGCGCCAGCAGCCCTTCGCGGGAGCTGGAGCAGTACTTC

v_call: TRBV20-1
j_call: TRBJ1-3
clone_size: few
d_call: .
cdr3_aa: CSATTPNTIYF
cdr3_nt: TGCAGTGCCACTACGCCAAACACCATATATTTT

v_call: TRBV27
j_call: TRBJ2-3
clone_size: .
d_call: TRBD2
cdr3_aa: CASSPTSAYTDTQYF
cdr3_nt: TGTGCCAGCAGTCCAACTAGCGCATACACAGATACGCAGTATTTT

v_call: TRBV5-1
j_call: TRBJ2-7
clone_size: many
d_call: .
cdr3_aa: CASSLDRAYEQYF
cdr3_nt: TGCGCCAGCAGCTTGGACAGAGCCTACGAGCAGTACTTC

v_call: TRBV9
j_call: TRBJ1-5
clone_size: .
d_call: .
cdr3_aa: CASSPHFGNQPQHF
cdr3_nt: TGTGCCAGCAGCCCCCATTTCGGGAATCAGCCCCAGCATTTT

v_call: TRBV19
j_call: TRBJ2-1
clone_size: .
d_call: TRBD2
cdr3_aa: CASSIDPASGFYNEQFF
cdr3_nt: TGTGCCAGTAGTATAGATCCTGCTAGCGGTTTCTACAATGAGCAGTTCTTC

v_call: TRBV7-6
j_call: TRBJ2-1
clone_size: .
d_call: TRBD2
cdr3_aa: CASSLEAGGYNEQFF
cdr3_nt: TGTGCCAGCAGCTTAGAAGCGGGGGGTTACAATGAGCAGTTCTTC

v_call: TRBV5-1
j_call: TRBJ2-7
clone_size: .
d_call: .
cdr3_aa: CASSSNGPYYEQYF
cdr3_nt: TGCGCCAGCAGCTCGAATGGGCCCTACTACGAGCAGTACTTC

v_call: TRBV25-1
j_call: TRBJ2-3
clone_size: .
d_call: TRBD2
cdr3_aa: CASSPMTSGSDTQYF
cdr3_nt: TGTGCCAGCAGTCCCATGACTAGCGGGTCAGATACGCAGTATTTT

v_call: TRBV6-1
j_call: TRBJ1-1
clone_size: once
d_call: .
cdr3_aa: CASSEAAVELNTEAFF
cdr3_nt: TGTGCCAGCAGTGAAGCAGCCGTGGAGTTGAACACTGAAGCTTTCTTT

v_call: TRBV19
j_call: TRBJ1-2
clone_size: .
d_call: .
cdr3_aa: CASSIGTGGYGYTF
cdr3_nt: TGTGCCAGTAGTATCGGGACGGGGGGCTATGGCTACACCTTC

v_call: TRBV6-4
j_call: TRBJ1-6
clone_size: few
d_call: .
cdr3_aa: CASSDRAADSPLHF
cdr3_nt: TGTGCCAGCAGTGACAGAGCCGCTGATTCACCCCTCCACTTT

v_call: TRBV7-7
j_call: TRBJ2-1
clone_size: .
d_call: .
cdr3_aa: CASSLAPVAYNEQFF
cdr3_nt: TGTGCTAGCAGCTTAGCCCCAGTCGCCTACAATGAGCAGTTCTTC

v_call: TRBV5-1
j_call: TRBJ2-7
clone_size: .
d_call: TRBD1
cdr3_aa: CASKVQGASYEQYF
cdr3_nt: TGCGCCAGCAAAGTACAGGGGGCATCTTACGAGCAGTACTTC

v_call: TRBV4-1
j_call: TRBJ2-1
clone_size: few
d_call: TRBD2
cdr3_aa: CASSQEIHGTSGINEQFF
cdr3_nt: TGCGCCAGCAGCCAAGAGATTCACGGGACTAGCGGGATCAATGAGCAGTTCTTC

v_call: TRBV18
j_call: TRBJ1-2
clone_size: .
d_call: .
cdr3_aa: CASSRQDLNYGYTF
cdr3_nt: TGTGCCAGCTCACGACAGGACCTTAACTATGGCTACACCTTC

v_call: TRBV19
j_call: TRBJ1-6
clone_size: .
d_call: .
cdr3_aa: CASSTSSRERHSPLHF
cdr3_nt: TGTGCCAGTAGTACCTCCTCCAGAGAGAGGCATTCACCCCTCCACTTT

v_call: TRBV28
j_call: TRBJ2-7
clone_size: .
d_call: .
cdr3_aa: CASSPTPGTYSYEQYF
cdr3_nt: TGTGCCAGCAGTCCTACTCCCGGGACTTATTCCTACGAGCAGTACTTC

v_call: TRBV19
j_call: TRBJ1-2
clone_size: many
d_call: .
cdr3_aa: CASRRPGNYGYTF
cdr3_nt: TGTGCCAGTCGTCGTCCGGGAAACTATGGCTACACCTTC

v_call: TRBV18
j_call: TRBJ1-1
clone_size: .
d_call: .
cdr3_aa: CASSPRSGNTEAFF
cdr3_nt: TGTGCCAGCTCACCAAGATCAGGGAACACTGAAGCTTTCTTT

v_call: TRBV3-1/TRBV3-2
j_call: TRBJ1-2
clone_size: .
d_call: .
cdr3_aa: CASSFDTSNYGYTF
cdr3_nt: TGTGCCAGCAGTTTCGACACCTCGAACTATGGCTACACCTTC

v_call: TRBV20-1
j_call: TRBJ2-1
clone_size: .
d_call: TRBD2
cdr3_aa: CSASPKAGEIYEQFF
cdr3_nt: TGCAGTGCTAGTCCCAAGGCGGGGGAAATATATGAGCAGTTCTTC

v_call: TRBV5-1
j_call: TRBJ2-3
clone_size: .
d_call: TRBD2
cdr3_aa: CASSLGTSGSRKDTQYF
cdr3_nt: TGCGCCAGCAGCTTGGGGACTAGCGGGAGCCGAAAAGATACGCAGTATTTT

v_call: TRBV5-1
j_call: TRBJ1-6
clone_size: .
d_call: .
cdr3_aa: CASSLTQGNSPLHF
cdr3_nt: TGCGCCAGCAGCTTGACTCAGGGCAATTCACCCCTCCACTTT

v_call: TRBV7-9
j_call: TRBJ1-3
clone_size: few
d_call: .
cdr3_aa: CASSSPGNPGNTIYF
cdr3_nt: TGTGCCAGCAGCTCTCCAGGGAACCCTGGAAACACCATATATTTT

v_call: TRBV5-1
j_call: TRBJ1-2
clone_size: .
d_call: .
cdr3_aa: CASSLADGNYGYTF
cdr3_nt: TGCGCCAGCAGCTTGGCTGACGGGAACTATGGCTACACCTTC

v_call: TRBV19
j_call: TRBJ2-7
clone_size: .
d_call: .
cdr3_aa: CASSMTSYYEQYF
cdr3_nt: TGTGCCAGTAGTATGACATCGTACTACGAGCAGTACTTC